One and the same sample provided the 9 T cell receptor beta chains below, sequenced in a study of graft-versus-host responses after intestinal transplantation. No antigen has been assigned to these receptors. Sequencing used immunoSEQ multiplex PCR; TCRdb keeps in-frame clones, though not all of them. This repertoire shows more than 95,000 clones, approximately 90% found once; its top ten account for around 0.18%. Specimen: unstimulated CD4+ T cells sorted from spleen or lymph node cells, collected before intestinal transplant. These receptor sequences come from a human donor who received an intestinal transplant.

V and J are TRBV30 and TRBJ1-1, with TRBD1 matching over 9 bases. After removal of 8 bases from V and 1 base from J, the junction contained 5 bases not matched to a gene. Germline assignment: CDR1 GTSNPN and CDR2 SVGIG (reference sequence). There are 13 residues in the CDR3. CDR3 in DNA: TGTGCCCGAGACAGGGGGGAGAACACTGAAGCTTTCTTT. Its translation is CARDRGENTEAFF.

This clone was recorded once. The rearrangement uses TRBV27 and TRBJ1-1; 7 bases are a match to TRBD1. CDR1 and CDR2 (germline): MNHEY, SMNVEV (reference sequence). The CDR3 is 13 residues long. V was clipped by 8 bases and J by 2 bases; unmatched bases: 5. In DNA form, the CDR3 reads TGTGCCAGCGGGGACAGAATCAACACTGAAGCTTTCTTT. This gives the protein CASGDRINTEAFF.

This clone was detected once. The chain joins TRBV7-2 to TRBJ2-3, with 8 bases matching TRBD2. The length of the CDR3 is 18 residues. The V gene end was trimmed by 1 base and the J gene end by 1 base; junction bases not matched to a gene: 10. Germline V CDR1 and CDR2: SGHTA, FQGNSA. The DNA of the CDR3 is TGTGCCAGCAGCTTAGAAATAGCGGGGTTCTCCCGCACAGATACGCAGTATTTT. It encodes CASSLEIAGFSRTDTQYF.

The chain recombines TRBV15 with TRBJ2-7; 8 positions match TRBD2. Unmatched junction bases numbered 6, after V lost 0 bases and J lost 2 bases. The CDR3 consists of 16 residues. Germline loops: CDR1 LNHNV, CDR2 YYDKDF (reference sequence). The CDR3 DNA sequence: TGTGCCACCAGCAGAGACCAAGCGGGAGCGACCTACGAGCAGTACTTC. Its protein is CATSRDQAGATYEQYF.

The J gene is TRBJ2-7, the V gene TRBV4-2, with TRBD2 identical over 10 bases. The V and J ends lost 2 bases and 1 base, in that order; junction bases with no gene match: 2. The CDR3 consists of 15 residues. The germline V gene encodes CDR1 LGHNA and CDR2 YNFKEQ. The CDR3 coding sequence is TGTGCCAGCAGCCAAACGACTAGCGGGTCCTACGAGCAGTACTTC. Translating gives CASSQTTSGSYEQYF.

The chain couples TRBV19 to TRBJ1-1, with 8 bases identical to TRBD1. The ends lost 7 bases at V and 6 bases at J; junction bases unmatched: 10. This CDR3 contains 14 residues. Germline V CDR1 and CDR2: LNHDA, SQIVND (reference sequence). The chain's CDR3 is CASMGRQGISEAFF. The DNA of the CDR3 is TGTGCCAGTATGGGGAGACAGGGGATATCTGAAGCTTTCTTT. The entire variable domain, with the rest obtained from reference TRBV19 and TRBJ1-1, is as follows: DGGITQSPKYLFRKEGQNVTLSCEQNLNHDAMYWYRQDPGQGLRLIYYSQIVNDFQKGDIAEGYSVSREKKESFPLTVTSAQKNPTAFYLCASMGRQGISEAFFGQGTRLTVV.

The V and J genes are TRBV19 and TRBJ1-5; 8 nucleotides align to TRBD1. The V and J ends lost 7 bases and 4 bases, in that order; junction bases with no gene match: 12. Germline-derived CDR1 and CDR2 are LNHDA and SQIVND (reference sequence). This CDR3 is built from 16 residues. The CDR3 region is CASTRKPGTGNQPQHF. The CDR3 DNA follows: TGTGCCAGTACGCGCAAGCCCGGGACAGGAAATCAGCCCCAGCATTTT.

The rearrangement links TRBV6-6 to TRBJ2-5; D is perhaps TRBD1 (6 bases). The J call could be wrong; TRBJ2-7 is a better fit for the DNA end. The CDR3 has 14 amino acids. The germline CDR1 and CDR2 sequences are MNHNY and SVGAGI (reference sequence). The CDR3 protein is CASSSYGQRYEQYF. DNA for the CDR3: TGTGCCAGCAGTTCATATGGACAGCGGTACGAGCAGTACTTC.

The genes are TRBV12-2 and TRBJ1-1; the DNA was not used to check the table's D call, TRBD1. TRBV12-2 is deemed a pseudogene. This CDR3 has 18 residues. The CDR3 sequence: CASRFDVGQGGTNTEAFF. In DNA, the CDR3 is TGTGCAAGTCGCTTCGACGTGGGACAGGGAGGGACGAACACTGAAGCTTTCTTT.